The next 8 T cell receptor beta chains were all read from a single sample in a study of blood T cell repertoires in COVID-19 (dated by TCRdb to between 2020 and 2021). Receptor libraries were prepared by the immunoSEQ multiplex PCR assay. This is the immuneACCESS table as TCRdb keeps it, with only in-frame sequences that have V and J called. A part of the clones is gone; compared with another copy, unresolved V genes explain less than half, and the rest is unexplained. A total of about 140,000 clones appear in this sample, approximately 88% of them only once. Roughly 28% of the sample is taken by the ten largest. Sequencing was carried out using peripheral blood. These receptors came from a human donor in a cohort sampled during active COVID-19.

The rearrangement uses TRBV7-2 and TRBJ2-7; the D is unclear. The germline CDR1 and CDR2 sequences are SGHTA and FQGNSA. Trimming left V 1 base short and J 2 bases short, with 15 bases between. This CDR3 region has 16 residues. For the CDR3, the DNA is TGTGCCAGCAGCTTAGGGGCTTACAGCTTAACCTACGAGCAGTACTTC. It encodes CASSLGAYSLTYEQYF.

V usage is TRBV4-1 and J usage is TRBJ2-4; 8 positions match TRBD1. The germline V gene has CDR1 MGHRA and CDR2 YSYEKL. The V segment lost 2 bases and the J segment 1 base; nucleotides outside the gene matches: 4. The CDR3 runs 16 residues. As DNA, the CDR3 is TGCGCCAGCAGCCAACCGACAGGGGACGCCAAAAACATTCAGTACTTC. Its protein is CASSQPTGDAKNIQYF.

V and J are TRBV4-1 and TRBJ1-6; D unresolved. V was clipped by 3 bases and J by 10 bases, with 19 bases between them. Germline-derived CDR1 and CDR2 are MGHRA and YSYEKL. The CDR3 is made up of 16 amino acids. Here the CDR3 reads CASSQPPLGRRSPLHF. The CDR3 coding sequence is TGCGCCAGCAGCCAGCCGCCCTTGGGGAGGAGGTCACCCCTCCACTTT.

The V call is TRBV6-1, the J call TRBJ1-3, with D unresolved. This CDR3 region has 15 residues. CDR1 is MNHNS and CDR2 is SASEGT in the germline V gene. Trimming cost V 2 bases and J 2 bases, with 10 bases left between them. CDR3 region: CASSEQRRAGNTIYF. Written as DNA, the CDR3 is TGTGCCAGCAGTGAACAGCGCAGAGCTGGAAACACCATATATTTT.

This sequence joins TRBV6-2 or TRBV6-3 and TRBJ2-7; 7 bases line up with TRBD1. The germline V gene has CDR1 MNHEY and CDR2 SVGEGT. V gave up 6 bases and J gave up 2 bases; unmatched junction bases: 4. This CDR3 region has 13 residues. CDR3 loop: CASSGTAAYEQYF. Written as DNA, the CDR3 is TGTGCCAGCAGCGGGACAGCCGCCTACGAGCAGTACTTC.

The chain links TRBV9 to TRBJ2-3; 15 nucleotides agree with TRBD2. Trimming took 4 bases from V and 3 from J; bases not matched to a gene: 3. The germline V gene encodes CDR1 SGDLS and CDR2 YYNGEE. The CDR3 totals 16 residues. CDR3 sequence: CASSRTSGGVTDTQYF. CDR3 nucleotide sequence: TGTGCCAGCAGCCGGACTAGCGGGGGGGTGACAGATACGCAGTATTTT.

V is TRBV18 and J is TRBJ2-1; TRBD1 matches at 10 bases. The V and J ends lost 3 bases and 7 bases, in that order; junction bases with no gene match: 6. The CDR3 sequence is 15 residues long. The germline gives CDR1 KGHSH, CDR2 LQKENI. CDR3 in DNA: TGTGCCAGCTCACCCAAGACAGGGGGCCGTAATGAGCAGTTCTTC. It translates to CASSPKTGGRNEQFF. The complete variable domain, with remaining parts taken from reference TRBV18 and TRBJ2-1, reads NAGVMQNPRHLVRRRGQEARLRCSPMKGHSHVYWYRQLPEEGLKFMVYLQKENIIDESGMPKERFSAEFPKEGPSILRIQQVVRGDSAAYFCASSPKTGGRNEQFFGPGTRLTVL.

The rearrangement links TRBV7-2 to TRBJ1-1; no firm D call. The CDR3 runs 15 residues. Germline V gene data show CDR1 as SGHTA and CDR2 as FQGNSA. V was cut by 2 bases and J by 0 bases, with 10 bases left in between. The CDR3 DNA sequence: TGTGCCAGCAGCTTATTAGAGACATTGAACACTGAAGCTTTCTTT. Protein: CASSLLETLNTEAFF.